This is a list of T cell receptor beta chains from one sample in a study of blood T cell repertoires in COVID-19. TCRdb's table, derived via immunoSEQ multiplex PCR, lists solely in-frame clones and lacks some. There are 250,000 to 350,000 clones in the sample; approximately 90% occur only once, and less than 3% lies in the top ten. What was sequenced was peripheral blood. The receptor source for this set is a woman in her thirties with active or convalescent COVID-19. Both conserved end residues are part of each CDR3. Fields, in order: D gene, V gene, CDR3 protein. D genes are given only for firm matches.

D gene: TRBD1
V gene: TRBV6-2/TRBV6-3
CDR3 protein: CASSRTGANTGELFF

D gene: TRBD1
V gene: TRBV30
CDR3 protein: CAWSVTGVFRLHF

D gene: TRBD1
V gene: TRBV7-2
CDR3 protein: CASSSGTGVWTDTQYF

D gene: TRBD1
V gene: TRBV9
CDR3 protein: CASSAGQGSSGNTIYF

D gene: NA
V gene: TRBV19
CDR3 protein: CASSIGLGSSYEQYF

D gene: TRBD1
V gene: TRBV19
CDR3 protein: CASNDPSTGDYEQYF

D gene: NA
V gene: TRBV6-2/TRBV6-3
CDR3 protein: CASSYGLYNEQFF

D gene: NA
V gene: TRBV27
CDR3 protein: CASSFSPRTGQGSPLHF

D gene: NA
V gene: TRBV4-3
CDR3 protein: CASSQEVKVRGAFF

D gene: NA
V gene: TRBV5-1
CDR3 protein: CASSLSPGMGTDTQYF

D gene: TRBD2
V gene: TRBV7-2
CDR3 protein: CASSFSGRGGETQYF

D gene: TRBD2
V gene: TRBV27
CDR3 protein: CASSRLAGNNEQFF

D gene: TRBD2
V gene: TRBV5-5
CDR3 protein: CASSPGALAGLGTQYF

D gene: TRBD2
V gene: TRBV28
CDR3 protein: CASSLLAGVQDTQYF

D gene: NA
V gene: TRBV29-1
CDR3 protein: CSSPGNTIYF

D gene: TRBD1
V gene: TRBV6-1
CDR3 protein: CASSDLQGADYGYTF